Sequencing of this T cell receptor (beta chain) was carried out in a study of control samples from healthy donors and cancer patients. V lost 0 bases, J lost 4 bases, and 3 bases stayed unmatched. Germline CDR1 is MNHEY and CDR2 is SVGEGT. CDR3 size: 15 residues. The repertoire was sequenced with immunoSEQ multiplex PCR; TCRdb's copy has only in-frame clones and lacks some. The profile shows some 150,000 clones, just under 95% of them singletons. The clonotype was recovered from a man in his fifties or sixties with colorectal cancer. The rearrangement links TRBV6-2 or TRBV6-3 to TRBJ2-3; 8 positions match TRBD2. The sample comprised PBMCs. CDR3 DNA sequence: TGTGCCAGCAGTTACTCGGGGACTAGTGCAGATACGCAGTATTTT. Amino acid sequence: CASSYSGTSADTQYF.